These 31 T cell receptor beta chains were sequenced from one sample in a study of patients and donors after allogeneic stem cell transplantation. TCRdb called the RT-PCR reads again in MiXCR, with one record for every CDR3 protein. Seen here are about 960,000 distinct CDR3 sequences, roughly 18% observed once, and the top ten hold 5% to 6.5%. The specimen was blood, either unsorted or a sorted T cell fraction (not recorded which). The receptors originated from a human donor who was either an allogeneic HSCT recipient or a stem cell or donor lymphocyte infusion donor (not recorded which). It is not recorded whose cells these are; they may come from a transplant donor.

The CDR3 loop is CASSPGWDEQFF. The CDR3 nucleotides are TGTGCCAGCAGCCCCGGATGGGATGAGCAGTTCTTC. V gene TRBV6-2 or TRBV6-3 combines with J gene TRBJ2-1; D not certain. V was trimmed by 6 bases and J by 8 bases, leaving 11 bases between them. This CDR3 is 12 amino acids long. CDR1 is MNHEY, CDR2 SVGEGT, per germline.

This clonotype was observed a few times. V is TRBV14 and J is TRBJ1-1; D is unresolved. The V gene's germline CDR1 is SGHDN and CDR2 FVKESK. The ends were cut back, 2 bases at V and 9 bases at J, with 13 bases in the middle. The CDR3 runs to 13 residues. CDR3 sequence: CASSQLGKGQAFF. The CDR3 region has the DNA TGTGCCAGCAGCCAATTGGGGAAAGGGCAAGCTTTCTTT.

The gene calls are TRBV4-3 and TRBJ1-2; unclear D gene. CDR1 and CDR2 (germline): LGHNA, YSLEER. The CDR3 consists of 17 residues. V was clipped by 0 bases and J by 4 bases, with 18 bases between them. This chain's CDR3 is CASSQDSSRRNFYGYTF. The DNA for the CDR3 is TGCGCCAGCAGCCAAGATTCTTCCCGACGAAATTTCTATGGCTACACCTTC.

This clonotype was recorded a few times. The chain couples TRBV29-1 to TRBJ2-5; weak D call: TRBD1 (6 bases). Germline values: CDR1 SQVTM, CDR2 ANQGSEA. V was clipped by 3 bases and J by 4 bases, with 15 bases between them. This CDR3 comprises 14 residues. The DNA for the CDR3 is TGCAGCGTTGATTATTACAGGGATGGAGAGACCCAGTACTTC. This gives the protein CSVDYYRDGETQYF.

This clonotype is a singleton in its sample. The V and J genes are TRBV30 and TRBJ2-3; D unresolved. Trimming cost V 1 base and J 1 base, with 0 bases left between them. Germline loops: CDR1 GTSNPN, CDR2 SVGIG (reference sequence). The CDR3 extends over 11 amino acids. CDR3 sequence (DNA): TGTGCCTGGAGTGGCACAGATACGCAGTATTTT. This codes for CAWSGTDTQYF.

Many counts were recorded for this clonotype. V and J are TRBV12-3 or TRBV12-4 and TRBJ2-2; D tentatively reads TRBD1 or TRBD2 (5 bases each). V was trimmed by 7 bases and J by 6 bases, leaving 9 bases between them. The CDR3 contains 12 residues. Here the CDR3 reads CASTLGPGELFF. As DNA, the CDR3 is TGTGCCAGCACCTTGGGACCCGGGGAGCTGTTTTTT.

The chain is built from TRBV21-1 and TRBJ2-7; the listed D gene, TRBD1, was not tested against the DNA. TRBV21-1 is noted as a pseudogene. The length of the CDR3 is 16 residues. This chain's CDR3 is CASSKGGDSLSYEQYF. The CDR3 bases are TGTGCCAGCAGCAAAGGGGGAGACAGTCTATCCTACGAGCAGTACTTC.

The gene calls are TRBV2 and TRBJ2-5; possibly TRBD1 for D (5 bases). The CDR3 loop spans 14 amino acids. V lost 9 bases, J lost 4 bases, and 18 bases lay in between. The germline CDR1 and CDR2 sequences are SNHLY and FYNNEI. CDR3 DNA sequence: TGTGCCAGTCTCCGGGCCTTAGGGGTAGAGACCCAGTACTTC. Protein: CASLRALGVETQYF.

The V call is TRBV11-1, the J call TRBJ1-1, with 8 bases fitting TRBD1. This CDR3 region has 14 residues. The ends lost 6 bases at V and 1 base at J; junction bases unmatched: 4. Germline V CDR1 and CDR2: SGHAT, FQDESV (reference sequence). The CDR3 DNA sequence: TGTGCCAGCAGGTCTGGACAGGGGAACACTGAAGCTTTCTTT. Translation: CASRSGQGNTEAFF.

This chain joins TRBV4-2 and TRBJ1-1; no firm D call. Trimming removed 1 base from V and 3 bases from J, with 12 bases in between. The CDR3 is 15 amino acids. The germline gives CDR1 LGHNA, CDR2 YNFKEQ. The CDR3 DNA reads TGTGCCAGCAGCCAAGGGGCACTATCAGACACTGAAGCTTTCTTT. This translates into CASSQGALSDTEAFF.

The sample holds a few counts of this clonotype. This chain connects TRBV5-1 to TRBJ2-5, with a tentative D call TRBD2 (6 bases). V was pared by 0 bases and J by 2 bases, with 14 bases between. The CDR3 contains 16 residues. Looked up from germline, CDR1 is SGHRS and CDR2 is YFSETQ. The CDR3 loop is CASSLAGGTRQETQYF. DNA of the CDR3: TGCGCCAGCAGCTTGGCCGGAGGGACGAGACAAGAGACCCAGTACTTC.

J is TRBJ2-1 and V is TRBV19; 7 bases map to TRBD2. The germline CDR1 and CDR2 sequences are LNHDA and SQIVND (reference sequence). The length of the CDR3 is 12 residues. V shed 4 bases, J shed 10 bases, and the junction held 4 bases outside the gene matches. The CDR3 DNA reads as TGTGCCAGTAGTAGCGGGAGTGTCGAGCAGTTCTTC. The encoded protein is CASSSGSVEQFF.

This clonotype has only a few counts. The J gene is TRBJ2-1, the V gene TRBV20-1; no reliable D call. This CDR3 has 11 amino acids. Germline assignment: CDR1 DFQATT and CDR2 SNEGSKA (reference sequence). V shed 6 bases and J shed 6 bases, with 9 bases lying between them. Here the CDR3 reads CSATPGNEQFF. CDR3 DNA: TGCAGTGCAACCCCGGGCAATGAGCAGTTCTTC.

The V call is TRBV20-1, the J call TRBJ2-4; the D is unclear. Trimming stripped 3 bases from V and 0 bases from J, with 12 bases between. The CDR3 covers 15 residues. CDR1 DFQATT and CDR2 SNEGSKA come from the germline V gene (reference sequence). CDR3 sequence: CSASELTLAKNIQYF. CDR3 DNA: TGCAGTGCTAGTGAGCTCACCTTAGCCAAAAACATTCAGTACTTC.

The chain has TRBV3-1 and TRBJ1-2, with a weak D call TRBD1 (5 bases). Germline V gives CDR1 LGHDT, CDR2 YNNKEL (reference sequence). The CDR3 consists of 15 residues. Trimming pared 4 bases from V and 5 bases from J, leaving 17 bases between. DNA for the CDR3: TGTGCCAGCAGCCCCCGATGGGACTGGGGGTATGGCTACACCTTC. Its protein product is CASSPRWDWGYGYTF.

The rearrangement uses TRBV10-3 and TRBJ2-7, with 8 bases lining up with TRBD2. The trim removed 0 bases at V and 3 bases at J, leaving 7 bases unmatched. CDR3 length: 16 amino acids. In germline, CDR1 is ENHRY, CDR2 SYGVKD. DNA of the CDR3: TGTGCCATCAGTGAGTCGATGGCCGGGGGGGGCTACGAGCAGTACTTC. This gives the protein CAISESMAGGGYEQYF.

The chain uses TRBV7-3 and TRBJ2-1; TRBD2 aligns across 8 bases. CDR1 is SGHTA, CDR2 FQGTGA, per germline. This CDR3 region has 12 residues. V lost 5 bases, J lost 11 bases, and 5 bases stayed unmatched. The CDR3: CASSPPGGQQFF. The CDR3 region has the DNA TGTGCCAGCAGCCCCCCGGGAGGGCAGCAGTTCTTC. The full variable domain, with the rest looked up from reference TRBV7-3 and TRBJ2-1, is GAGVSQTPSNKVTEKGKYVELRCDPISGHTALYWYRQSLGQGPEFLIYFQGTGAADDSGLPNDRFFAVRPEGSVSTLKIQRTERGDSAVYLCASSPPGGQQFFGPGTRLTVL.

This clonotype was picked up a small number of times. V and J are TRBV5-6 and TRBJ1-3; maybe TRBD1 (6 bases). Germline CDR1 reads SGHDT; CDR2 reads YYEEEE. CDR3 length: 15 residues. V was shortened by 6 bases and J by 4 bases, with 17 bases between the two germline ends. The CDR3: CASIYRSGVGNTIYF. As DNA, the CDR3 is TGTGCCAGCATCTACAGATCAGGGGTCGGAAACACCATATATTTT.

This clonotype was counted many times. This chain connects TRBV12-3 or TRBV12-4 to TRBJ1-5, with a tentative D call TRBD1 (5 bases). Trimming shortened V by 2 bases and J by 6 bases, and 11 bases separated the two germline ends. This CDR3 is built from 14 residues. DNA for the CDR3: TGTGCCAGCAGTTTAAGTGGGGGAGGTCAGCCCCAGCATTTT. The encoded protein is CASSLSGGGQPQHF.

This clonotype turned up a few times. CDR3 protein: CASSSGQVWNEQFF. CDR3 DNA sequence: TGTGCCAGCAGCTCGGGACAGGTTTGGAATGAGCAGTTCTTC. The chain joins TRBV7-3 to TRBJ2-1, with 8 bases lining up with TRBD1. The CDR3 runs to 14 residues. Per germline, CDR1 SGHTA and CDR2 FQGTGA. The V and J ends lost 4 bases and 7 bases, in that order; junction bases with no gene match: 6.

The rearrangement joins TRBV24-1 to TRBJ2-1; D unresolved. Trimming pared 3 bases from V and 4 bases from J, leaving 12 bases between. CDR1 and CDR2 (germline): KGHDR, SFDVKD. The CDR3 contains 15 residues. The CDR3 protein is CATSDTRPLYNEQFF. In nucleotides, the CDR3 is TGTGCCACCAGTGATACCCGACCACTGTACAATGAGCAGTTCTTC.

In its sample, this clonotype was seen a few times. The CDR3 reads CASSRFQGLGTEAFF. The CDR3 DNA sequence: TGCGCCAGCAGCCGCTTCCAGGGGCTCGGGACTGAAGCTTTCTTT. The V and J genes are TRBV4-1 and TRBJ1-1; the D gene is possibly TRBD1 (6 bases). The CDR3 loop spans 15 amino acids. Germline values: CDR1 MGHRA, CDR2 YSYEKL. Trimming cost V 4 bases and J 5 bases, with 17 bases left between them.

This clonotype was seen only a few times. This rearrangement joins TRBV5-6 to TRBJ2-1; D perhaps matches TRBD2 (6 bases). The germline V gene encodes CDR1 SGHDT and CDR2 YYEEEE. CDR3 length equals 12 residues. With 2 bases removed from V and 15 bases from J, the gap between germline ends came to 15 bases. In DNA form, the CDR3 reads TGTGCCAGCAGCTTTGGTGCAGGAGGGTTGTTCTTC. Amino acid sequence: CASSFGAGGLFF.

Details on this clonotype: Relative to the germline gene, one junction end is altered; a read error may explain this. The chain uses TRBV20-1 and TRBJ2-3; 12 bases match TRBD2. CDR3 length equals 13 residues. Germline lookup yields CDR1 DFQATT and CDR2 SNEGSKA (reference sequence). CDR3 DNA: TGCAGTCCTAGCGGGAGGGGAACAGATACGCAGTATTTT. Protein product: CSPSGRGTDTQYF.

There are many counts of this clonotype. The chain links TRBV27 to TRBJ2-7, with D possibly TRBD1 on 5 matching bases. Trimming removed 3 bases at V and 4 bases at J, with 16 bases between. The CDR3 sequence is 15 residues long. Germline CDR1 reads MNHEY; CDR2 reads SMNVEV (reference sequence). The CDR3 sequence: CASSFTWGRGYEQYF. The CDR3 DNA reads as TGTGCCAGCAGTTTCACGTGGGGCCGTGGGTACGAGCAGTACTTC.

Only a few counts were recorded for this clonotype. The V and J genes are TRBV11-3 and TRBJ1-2, with 8 bases fitting TRBD1. The CDR3 loop spans 16 amino acids. Germline trimming cut 5 bases from V and 4 bases from J; bases unmatched to any gene: 12. CDR1 and CDR2 (germline): SGHNT, YENEEA. The CDR3 DNA follows: TGTGCCAGCAGCGAACAGGCCGGGACAGGTGGCTATGGCTACACCTTC. Encoded protein: CASSEQAGTGGYGYTF.

This clonotype showed up just a few times. The chain combines TRBV29-1 with TRBJ2-2; unclear D gene. Trimming took off 6 bases at V and 0 bases at J, with 11 bases between the two ends. The CDR3 is 14 amino acids. Germline CDR1 reads SQVTM; CDR2 reads ANQGSEA. The CDR3 coding sequence is TGCAGCGTACTTCAACAGACGAACACCGGGGAGCTGTTTTTT. Translating it yields CSVLQQTNTGELFF.

J is TRBJ1-6 and V is TRBV9, with 8 bases fitting TRBD1. Germline CDR1 is SGDLS and CDR2 is YYNGEE. V shed 3 bases and J 6 bases; nucleotides not matched to a gene: 5. This CDR3 comprises 15 residues. CDR3 coding DNA: TGTGCCAGCAGCGCCGGGACAGGCCCTAATTCACCCCTCCACTTT. It yields the protein CASSAGTGPNSPLHF.

The gene calls are TRBV9 and TRBJ2-3; 7 bases map to TRBD2. Germline assignment: CDR1 SGDLS and CDR2 YYNGEE. J was trimmed by 5 bases and V by 0 bases; bases with no gene match: 12. The CDR3 extends over 17 amino acids. The CDR3 is CASSVGPGRERGDTQYF. The CDR3, as DNA: TGTGCCAGCAGCGTAGGGCCGGGGCGGGAGCGGGGAGATACGCAGTATTTT.

The rearrangement links TRBV7-2 to TRBJ2-1; maybe TRBD1 (5 bases). In germline, CDR1 is SGHTA, CDR2 FQGNSA. This CDR3 spans 18 amino acids. V dropped 0 bases and J dropped 6 bases, with 21 bases sitting between them. The CDR3 protein is CASSLARPLLARGNEQFF. The CDR3 nucleotides read TGTGCCAGCAGCTTAGCGCGTCCCTTATTGGCTAGGGGCAATGAGCAGTTCTTC. Together with reference TRBV7-2 and TRBJ2-1, the CDR3 gives the full variable domain: GAGVSQSPSNKVTEKGKDVELRCDPISGHTALYWYRQSLGQGLEFLIYFQGNSAPDKSGLPSDRFSAERTGGSVSTLTIQRTQQEDSAVYLCASSLARPLLARGNEQFFGPGTRLTVL.

This clonotype was seen more than once but under ten times. This chain links TRBV5-1 with TRBJ2-2, with D perhaps TRBD2 (6 bases). The CDR3 sequence is 16 residues long. V lost 0 bases, J lost 0 bases, and 9 bases lay in between. Germline assignment: CDR1 SGHRS and CDR2 YFSETQ. This chain's CDR3 is CASSLVRGANTGELFF. CDR3 sequence (DNA): TGCGCCAGCAGCTTGGTCCGCGGGGCGAACACCGGGGAGCTGTTTTTT.